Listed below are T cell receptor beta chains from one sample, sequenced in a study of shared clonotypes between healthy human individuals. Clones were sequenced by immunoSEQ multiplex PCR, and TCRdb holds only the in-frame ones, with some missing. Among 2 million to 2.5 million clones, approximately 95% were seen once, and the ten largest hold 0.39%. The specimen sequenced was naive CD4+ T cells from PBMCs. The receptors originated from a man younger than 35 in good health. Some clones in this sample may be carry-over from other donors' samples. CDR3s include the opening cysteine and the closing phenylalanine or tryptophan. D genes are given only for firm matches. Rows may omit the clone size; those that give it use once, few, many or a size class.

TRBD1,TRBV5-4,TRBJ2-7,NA,CASSQMGDRDYEQYF,TGTGCCAGCAGCCAAATGGGGGACAGGGACTACGAGCAGTACTTC
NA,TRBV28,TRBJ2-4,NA,CASSLFRRGGDIQYF,TGTGCCAGCAGTTTATTTCGCAGGGGAGGAGACATTCAGTACTTC
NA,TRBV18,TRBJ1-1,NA,CASSPPRGPTEAFF,TGTGCCAGCTCACCACCGAGGGGACCCACTGAAGCTTTCTTT
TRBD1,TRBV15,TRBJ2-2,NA,CATSRGQGWTGELFF,TGTGCCACCAGCAGAGGACAGGGGTGGACCGGGGAGCTGTTTTTT
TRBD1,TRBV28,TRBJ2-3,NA,CASSDPGQGRDTQYF,TGTGCCAGCAGTGATCCGGGACAGGGGAGGGATACGCAGTATTTT
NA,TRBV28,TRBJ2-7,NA,CASSLNRRTLTYEQYF,TGTGCCAGCAGTCTGAACAGGCGGACTTTAACCTACGAGCAGTACTTC
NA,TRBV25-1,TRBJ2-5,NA,CASSTDRSLETQYF,TGTGCCAGCAGTACAGACAGATCCCTAGAGACCCAGTACTTC
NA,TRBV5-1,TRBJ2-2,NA,CASSFLQGSAGELFF,TGCGCCAGCAGCTTCCTCCAGGGTAGCGCCGGGGAGCTGTTTTTT
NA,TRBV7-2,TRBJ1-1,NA,CASSWGFSNTEAFF,TGTGCCAGCAGCTGGGGGTTTTCGAACACTGAAGCTTTCTTT
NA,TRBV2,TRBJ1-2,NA,CASSRQGYGYTF,TGTGCCAGCAGTCGGCAGGGTTATGGCTACACCTTC
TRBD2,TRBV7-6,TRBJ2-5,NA,CASSSEGLAGIETQYF,TGTGCCAGCAGCTCGGAGGGACTAGCGGGGATAGAGACCCAGTACTTC
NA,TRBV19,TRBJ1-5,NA,CASSIISGTSNQPQHF,TGTGCCAGTAGTATTATTTCGGGGACTAGCAATCAGCCCCAGCATTTT
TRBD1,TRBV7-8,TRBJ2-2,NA,CASSFQGAGELFF,TGTGCCAGCAGCTTTCAGGGGGCCGGGGAGCTGTTTTTT
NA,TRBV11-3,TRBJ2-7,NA,CASSLEYSGYEQYF,TGTGCCAGCAGCTTAGAATACTCCGGCTACGAGCAGTACTTC
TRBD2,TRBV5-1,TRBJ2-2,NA,CASSREGLPNTGELFF,TGCGCCAGCAGCCGGGAGGGACTTCCGAACACCGGGGAGCTGTTTTTT
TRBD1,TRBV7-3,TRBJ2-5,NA,CASSPTGGFQETQYF,TGTGCCAGCAGCCCTACAGGGGGCTTCCAGGAGACCCAGTACTTC
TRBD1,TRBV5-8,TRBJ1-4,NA,CASSPPDRVGEKLFF,TGTGCCAGCAGCCCGCCGGACAGGGTCGGCGAAAAACTGTTTTTT
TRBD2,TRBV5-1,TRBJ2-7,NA,CASSLVGLAGGGTYEQYF,TGCGCCAGCAGCTTGGTGGGACTAGCGGGAGGGGGTACCTACGAGCAGTACTTC
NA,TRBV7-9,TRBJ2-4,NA,CASSDTSIAKNIQYF,TGTGCCAGCAGCGACACAAGTATAGCCAAAAACATTCAGTACTTC
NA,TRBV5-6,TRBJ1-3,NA,CASSSLTGNTIYF,TGTGCCAGCAGCTCATTAACAGGAAACACCATATATTTT
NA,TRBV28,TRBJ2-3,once,CASFEGTDTQYF,TGTGCCAGCTTCGAGGGCACAGATACGCAGTATTTT
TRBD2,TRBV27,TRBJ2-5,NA,CASSSLRGIAGGLGETQYF,TGTGCCAGCAGTTCCCTAAGGGGAATAGCGGGAGGCCTCGGAGAGACCCAGTACTTC
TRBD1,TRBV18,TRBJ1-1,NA,CASSPPDRVRDTEAFF,TGTGCCAGCTCACCTCCCGACAGGGTGCGGGACACTGAAGCTTTCTTT
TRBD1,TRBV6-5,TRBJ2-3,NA,CASSYSGTGVTDTQYF,TGTGCCAGCAGTTACTCGGGGACAGGTGTCACAGATACGCAGTATTTT
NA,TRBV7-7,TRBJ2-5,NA,CASSLTGTKETQYF,TGTGCCAGCAGCTTAACCGGGACCAAAGAGACCCAGTACTTC
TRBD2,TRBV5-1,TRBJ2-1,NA,CASSLALRAGGSYNEQFF,TGCGCCAGCAGCTTGGCCCTTCGGGCGGGAGGATCCTACAATGAGCAGTTCTTC
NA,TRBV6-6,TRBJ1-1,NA,CASSSMTAYEAFF,TGTGCCAGCAGTTCCATGACAGCTTATGAAGCTTTCTTT
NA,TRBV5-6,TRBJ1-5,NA,CASSSGRNQPQHF,TGTGCCAGCAGCTCGGGCCGCAATCAGCCCCAGCATTTT
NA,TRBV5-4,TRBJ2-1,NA,CASSSASGSSRNEQFF,TGTGCCAGCAGCTCTGCCTCCGGGAGTTCCAGGAATGAGCAGTTCTTC
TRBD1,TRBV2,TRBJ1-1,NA,CASSVDRGVVAEAFF,TGTGCCAGCAGTGTTGACAGGGGTGTTGTAGCTGAAGCTTTCTTT
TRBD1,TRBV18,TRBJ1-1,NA,CASSPLGQGTEAFF,TGTGCCAGCTCACCACTTGGACAGGGGACTGAAGCTTTCTTT
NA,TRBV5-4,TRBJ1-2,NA,CASSSPKGAHYGYTF,TGTGCCAGCAGCTCGCCCAAAGGGGCACACTATGGCTACACCTTC
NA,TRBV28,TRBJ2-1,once,CASSSPGNEQFF,TGTGCCAGCAGTTCCCCAGGGAATGAGCAGTTCTTC
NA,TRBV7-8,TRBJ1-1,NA,CASSLGAGSTEAFF,TGTGCCAGCAGCTTAGGGGCGGGGAGCACTGAAGCTTTCTTT
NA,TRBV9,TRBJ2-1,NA,CASSVSSDSYNEQFF,TGTGCCAGCAGCGTCTCTAGCGACTCCTACAATGAGCAGTTCTTC
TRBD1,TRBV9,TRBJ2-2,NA,CASSDWDRFYGSGTGELFF,TGTGCCAGCAGCGATTGGGACAGGTTTTACGGTTCAGGTACCGGGGAGCTGTTTTTT
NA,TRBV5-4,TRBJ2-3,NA,CASSQQGPDTQYF,TGTGCCAGCAGCCAACAGGGACCCGATACGCAGTATTTT
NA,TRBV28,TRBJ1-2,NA,CASSFTRGYGYTF,TGTGCCAGCAGTTTCACCAGGGGCTATGGCTACACCTTC